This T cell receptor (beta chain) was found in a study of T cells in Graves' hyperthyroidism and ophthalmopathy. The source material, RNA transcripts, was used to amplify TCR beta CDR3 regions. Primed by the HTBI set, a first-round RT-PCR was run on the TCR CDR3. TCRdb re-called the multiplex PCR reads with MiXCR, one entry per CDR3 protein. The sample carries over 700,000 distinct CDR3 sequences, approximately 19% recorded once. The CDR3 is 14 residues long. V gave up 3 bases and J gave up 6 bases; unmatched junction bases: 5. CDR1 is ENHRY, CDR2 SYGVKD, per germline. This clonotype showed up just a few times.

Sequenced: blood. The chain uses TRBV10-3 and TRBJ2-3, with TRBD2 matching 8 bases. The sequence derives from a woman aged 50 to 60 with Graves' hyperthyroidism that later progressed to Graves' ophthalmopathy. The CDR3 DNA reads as TGTGCCATCAGTGATCGGGGGGGCGTCGATACGCAGTATTTT. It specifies CAISDRGGVDTQYF.